One T cell receptor beta chain is described in this entry. Its target is unknown. A read error may explain this, as a much larger clone is one base away. Researchers took RNA transcripts and amplified TCR beta CDR3 regions from them. HTBI primers were employed in first-round RT-PCR, then a second-round multiplex PCR followed. TCRdb used MiXCR to reprocess the multiplex PCR reads, holding one entry per CDR3 protein. The sample contains roughly 500,000 distinct CDR3 sequences, approximately 15% of which appear only once. These data belong to a study of Graves' ophthalmopathy and Graves' hyperthyroidism. Study results and limitations: Between ophthalmopathy and stable hyperthyroidism, a 13-signature model drew a separation with 87.88% sensitivity and 75% to 82% specificity.

This CDR3 is 13 amino acids long. The germline V gene encodes CDR1 DFQATT and CDR2 SNEGSKA (reference sequence). With 1 base removed from V and 11 bases from J, the gap between germline ends came to 18 bases. V is TRBV20-1 and J is TRBJ2-7; D call uncertain. The source of this sequence is a woman in her 30s with Graves' ophthalmopathy. Sequencing input: blood. The chain's CDR3 is CSARAVRPILEYF. CDR3 nucleotide sequence: TGCAGTGCTAGAGCGGTGCGACCGATCCTGGAGTACTTC.